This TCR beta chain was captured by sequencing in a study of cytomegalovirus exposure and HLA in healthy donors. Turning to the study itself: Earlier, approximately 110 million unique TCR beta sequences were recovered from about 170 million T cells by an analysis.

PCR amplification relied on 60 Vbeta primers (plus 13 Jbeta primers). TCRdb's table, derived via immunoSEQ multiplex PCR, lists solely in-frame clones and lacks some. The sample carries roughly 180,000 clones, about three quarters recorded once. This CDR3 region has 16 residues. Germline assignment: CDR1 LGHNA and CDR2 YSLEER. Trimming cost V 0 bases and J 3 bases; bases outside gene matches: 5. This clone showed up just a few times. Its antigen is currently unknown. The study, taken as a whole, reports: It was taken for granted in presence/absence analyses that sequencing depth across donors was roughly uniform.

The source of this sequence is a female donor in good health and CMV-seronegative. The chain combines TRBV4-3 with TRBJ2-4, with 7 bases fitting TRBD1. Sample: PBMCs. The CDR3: CASSQERQGVKNIQYF. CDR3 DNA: TGCGCCAGCAGCCAAGAGCGTCAGGGGGTCAAAAACATTCAGTACTTC.